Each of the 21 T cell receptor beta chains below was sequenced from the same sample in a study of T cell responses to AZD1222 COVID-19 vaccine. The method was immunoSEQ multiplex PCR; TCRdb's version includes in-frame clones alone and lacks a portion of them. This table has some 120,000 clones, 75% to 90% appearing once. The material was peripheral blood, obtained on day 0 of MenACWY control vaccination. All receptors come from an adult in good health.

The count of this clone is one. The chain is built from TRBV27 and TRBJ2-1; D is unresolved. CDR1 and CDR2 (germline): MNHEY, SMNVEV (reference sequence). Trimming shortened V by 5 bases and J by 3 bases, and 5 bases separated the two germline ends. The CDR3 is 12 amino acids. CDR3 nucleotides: TGTGCCAGCAGTCCGGACTACAATGAGCAGTTCTTC. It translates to CASSPDYNEQFF.

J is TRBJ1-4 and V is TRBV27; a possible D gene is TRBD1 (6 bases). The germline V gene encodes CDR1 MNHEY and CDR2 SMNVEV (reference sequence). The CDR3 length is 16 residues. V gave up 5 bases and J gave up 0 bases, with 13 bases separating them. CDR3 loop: CASSRGQRSTNEKLFF. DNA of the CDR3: TGTGCCAGCAGTAGAGGACAGAGATCAACTAATGAAAAACTGTTTTTT.

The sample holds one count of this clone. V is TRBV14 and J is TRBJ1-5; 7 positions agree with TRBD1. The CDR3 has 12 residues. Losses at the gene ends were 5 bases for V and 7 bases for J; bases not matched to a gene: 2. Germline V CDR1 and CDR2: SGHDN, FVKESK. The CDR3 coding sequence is TGTGCCAGCAGCACAGGGGCACAGCCCCAGCATTTT. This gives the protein CASSTGAQPQHF.

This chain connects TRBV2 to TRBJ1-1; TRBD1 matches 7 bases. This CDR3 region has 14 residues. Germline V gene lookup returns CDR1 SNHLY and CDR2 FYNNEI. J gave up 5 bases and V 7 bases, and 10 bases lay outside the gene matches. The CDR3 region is CASNRRGQQTEAFF. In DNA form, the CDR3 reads TGTGCCAGCAATCGGAGGGGGCAACAAACTGAAGCTTTCTTT.

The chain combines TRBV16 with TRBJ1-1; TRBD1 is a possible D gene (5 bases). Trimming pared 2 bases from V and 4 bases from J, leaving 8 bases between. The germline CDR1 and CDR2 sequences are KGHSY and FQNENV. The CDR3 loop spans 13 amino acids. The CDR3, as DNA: TGTGCCAGCAGCCAAGAGAGGGGCACTGAAGCTTTCTTT. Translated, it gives CASSQERGTEAFF.

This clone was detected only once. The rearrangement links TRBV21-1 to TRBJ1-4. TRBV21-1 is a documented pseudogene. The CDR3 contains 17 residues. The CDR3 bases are TGTGCCAGCACCCAAAGGAAGGGTCTTGCAACTAATGAAAAACTGTTTTTT. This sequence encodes CASTQRKGLATNEKLFF.

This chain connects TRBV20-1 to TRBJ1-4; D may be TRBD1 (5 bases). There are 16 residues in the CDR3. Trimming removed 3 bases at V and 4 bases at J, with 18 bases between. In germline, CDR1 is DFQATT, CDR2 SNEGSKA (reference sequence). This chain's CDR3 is CSASGVGGPLNEKLFF. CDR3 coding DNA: TGCAGTGCTAGTGGCGTCGGGGGACCTCTTAATGAAAAACTGTTTTTT.

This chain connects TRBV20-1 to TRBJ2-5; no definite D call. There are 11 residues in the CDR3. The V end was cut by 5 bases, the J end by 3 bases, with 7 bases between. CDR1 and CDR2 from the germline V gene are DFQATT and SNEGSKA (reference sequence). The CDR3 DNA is TGCAGTGCTCGGATCGAAGAGACCCAGTACTTC. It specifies CSARIEETQYF.

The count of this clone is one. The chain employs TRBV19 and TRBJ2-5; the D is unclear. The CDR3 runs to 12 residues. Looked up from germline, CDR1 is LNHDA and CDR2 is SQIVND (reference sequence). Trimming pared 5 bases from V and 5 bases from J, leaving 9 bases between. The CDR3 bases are TGTGCCAGTAGTGTCCCCAAGGAGACCCAGTACTTC. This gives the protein CASSVPKETQYF.

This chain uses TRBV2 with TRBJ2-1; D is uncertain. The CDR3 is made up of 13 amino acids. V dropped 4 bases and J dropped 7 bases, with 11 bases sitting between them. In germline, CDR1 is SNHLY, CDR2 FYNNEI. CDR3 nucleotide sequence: TGTGCCAGCAGTGTACGTTTCGGAAATGAGCAGTTCTTC. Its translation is CASSVRFGNEQFF.

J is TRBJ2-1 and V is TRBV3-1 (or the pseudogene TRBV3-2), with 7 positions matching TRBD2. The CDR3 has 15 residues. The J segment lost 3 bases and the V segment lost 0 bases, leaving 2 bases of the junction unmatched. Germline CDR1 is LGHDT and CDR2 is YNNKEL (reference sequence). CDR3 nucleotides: TGTGCCAGCAGCCAAGATGGGGGGGTCTACAATGAGCAGTTCTTC. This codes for CASSQDGGVYNEQFF.

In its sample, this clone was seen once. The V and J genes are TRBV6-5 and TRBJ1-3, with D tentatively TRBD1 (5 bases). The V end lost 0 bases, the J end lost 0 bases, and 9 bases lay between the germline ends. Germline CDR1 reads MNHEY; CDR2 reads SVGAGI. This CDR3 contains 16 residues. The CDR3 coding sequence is TGTGCCAGCAGTTACTCGACAGTGAGCTCTGGAAACACCATATATTTT. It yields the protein CASSYSTVSSGNTIYF.

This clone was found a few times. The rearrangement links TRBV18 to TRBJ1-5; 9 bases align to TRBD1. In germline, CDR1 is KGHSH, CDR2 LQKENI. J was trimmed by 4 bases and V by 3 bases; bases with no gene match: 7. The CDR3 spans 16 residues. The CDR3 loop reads CASSPLGQGGNQPQHF. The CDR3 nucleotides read TGTGCCAGCTCACCGCTGGGACAGGGCGGGAATCAGCCCCAGCATTTT. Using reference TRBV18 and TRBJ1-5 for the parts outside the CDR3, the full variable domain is NAGVMQNPRHLVRRRGQEARLRCSPMKGHSHVYWYRQLPEEGLKFMVYLQKENIIDESGMPKERFSAEFPKEGPSILRIQQVVRGDSAAYFCASSPLGQGGNQPQHFGDGTRLSIL.

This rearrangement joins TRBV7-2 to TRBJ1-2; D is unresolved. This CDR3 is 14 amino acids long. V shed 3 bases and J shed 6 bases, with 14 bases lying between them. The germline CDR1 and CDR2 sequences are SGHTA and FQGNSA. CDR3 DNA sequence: TGTGCCAGCAGCTTTTCCCCACGGTCGGATGGCTACACCTTC. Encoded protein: CASSFSPRSDGYTF.

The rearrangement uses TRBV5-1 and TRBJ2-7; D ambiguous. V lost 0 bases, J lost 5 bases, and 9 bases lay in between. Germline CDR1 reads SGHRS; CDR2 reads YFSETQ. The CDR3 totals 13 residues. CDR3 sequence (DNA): TGCGCCAGCAGCTTGGGGCTGGGCGACGAGCAGTACTTC. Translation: CASSLGLGDEQYF.

In DNA form, the CDR3 reads TGTGCCAGCAGTACAATCGAATATAGCGGGGACAGGACAGATACGCAGTATTTT. This gives the protein CASSTIEYSGDRTDTQYF. The chain is built from TRBV6-2 or TRBV6-3 and TRBJ2-3; either TRBD1 or TRBD2 may fit D (8 bases each). The CDR3 has 18 amino acids. V lost 5 bases to trimming and J lost 3 bases, with 24 bases between them. Germline assignment: CDR1 MNHEY and CDR2 SVGEGT.

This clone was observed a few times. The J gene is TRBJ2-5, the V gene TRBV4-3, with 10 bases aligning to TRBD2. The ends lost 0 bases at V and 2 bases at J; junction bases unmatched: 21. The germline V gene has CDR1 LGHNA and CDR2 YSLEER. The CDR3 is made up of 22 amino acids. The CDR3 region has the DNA TGCGCCAGCAGCCAAGATTTGCCCCTAGCGGGGGAGCTTACCGCCCCTCAAGAGACCCAGTACTTC. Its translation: CASSQDLPLAGELTAPQETQYF.

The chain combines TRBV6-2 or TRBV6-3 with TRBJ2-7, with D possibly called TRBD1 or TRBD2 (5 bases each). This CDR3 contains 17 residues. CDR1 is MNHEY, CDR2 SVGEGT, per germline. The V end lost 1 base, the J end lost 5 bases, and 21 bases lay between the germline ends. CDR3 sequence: CASSYFTRGRTGNEQYF. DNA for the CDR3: TGTGCCAGCAGTTACTTCACCCGGGGACGGACGGGTAACGAGCAGTACTTC.

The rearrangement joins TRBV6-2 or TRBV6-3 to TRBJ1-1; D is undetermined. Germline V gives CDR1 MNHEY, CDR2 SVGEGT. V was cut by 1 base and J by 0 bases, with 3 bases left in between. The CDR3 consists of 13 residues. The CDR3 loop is CASSYFVNTEAFF. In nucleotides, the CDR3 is TGTGCCAGCAGTTACTTCGTGAACACTGAAGCTTTCTTT.

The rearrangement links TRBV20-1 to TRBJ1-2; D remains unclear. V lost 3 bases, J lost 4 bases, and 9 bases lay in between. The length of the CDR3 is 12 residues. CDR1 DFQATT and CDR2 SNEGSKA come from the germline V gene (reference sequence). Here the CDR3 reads CSASQEGYGYTF. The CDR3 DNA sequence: TGCAGTGCTAGTCAGGAAGGCTATGGCTACACCTTC.

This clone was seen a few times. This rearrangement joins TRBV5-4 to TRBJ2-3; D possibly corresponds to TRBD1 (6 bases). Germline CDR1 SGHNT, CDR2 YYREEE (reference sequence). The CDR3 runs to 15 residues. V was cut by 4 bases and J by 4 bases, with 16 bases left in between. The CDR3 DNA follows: TGTGCCAGCAGCCCCTCCCGGACAGCAGCAGATACGCAGTATTTT. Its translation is CASSPSRTAADTQYF.